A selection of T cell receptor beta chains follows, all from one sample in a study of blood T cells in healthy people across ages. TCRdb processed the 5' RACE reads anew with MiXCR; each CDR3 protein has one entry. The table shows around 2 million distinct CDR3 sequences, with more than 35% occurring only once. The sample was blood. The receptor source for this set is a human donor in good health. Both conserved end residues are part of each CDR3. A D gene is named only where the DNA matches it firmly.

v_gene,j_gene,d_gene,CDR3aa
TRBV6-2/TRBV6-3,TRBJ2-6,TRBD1,CASSYRTGKFHTLGANVLTF
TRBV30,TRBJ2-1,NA,CAWSDASEQFF
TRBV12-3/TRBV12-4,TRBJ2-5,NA,CASSPLGRGETQYF
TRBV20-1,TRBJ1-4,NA,CSAFTTTNEKLFF
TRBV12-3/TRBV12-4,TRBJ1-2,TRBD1,CASRGTPGQPNYGYTF
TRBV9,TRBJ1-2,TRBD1,CASSVQGEGYGYTF
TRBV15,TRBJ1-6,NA,CATSRDSRLNHSPLHF
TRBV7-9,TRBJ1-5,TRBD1,CASSLGQGANQPQHF
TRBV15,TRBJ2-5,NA,CATSRSRGFQETQYF
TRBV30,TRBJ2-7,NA,CAWRPHKVGLPSYEQYF
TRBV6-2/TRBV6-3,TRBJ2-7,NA,CASSLTTGTGQYF
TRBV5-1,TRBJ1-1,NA,CASSLRSAPGTEAFF
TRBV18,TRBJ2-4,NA,CASSPRVAQGGKNIQYF
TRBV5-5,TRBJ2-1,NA,CASSATPLVEQFF
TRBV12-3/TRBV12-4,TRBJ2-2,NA,CASSEGAGELFF
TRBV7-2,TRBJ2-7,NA,CASSLSWAAASYEQYF
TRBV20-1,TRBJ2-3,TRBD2,CSARALPRGGVTDTQYF
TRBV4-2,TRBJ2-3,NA,CASNPGRRTDTQYF
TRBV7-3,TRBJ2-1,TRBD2,CASSYSGDAYNEQFF
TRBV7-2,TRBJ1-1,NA,CASSSPGGVTEAFF
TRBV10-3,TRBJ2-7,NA,CASERGQGGYEQYF
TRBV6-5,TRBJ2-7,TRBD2,CASSLSSGPYEQYF
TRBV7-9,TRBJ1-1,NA,CASSRGQPKYSEAFF
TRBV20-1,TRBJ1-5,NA,CSASRATNQPQHF
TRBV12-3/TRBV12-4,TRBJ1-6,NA,CASSLRLATPHLHF
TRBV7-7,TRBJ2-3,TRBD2,CASSLGGSGGTDTQYF
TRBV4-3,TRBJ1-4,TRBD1,CASSQDPGGNEKLFF
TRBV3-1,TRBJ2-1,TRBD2,CASSQDLKRGNDEQFF
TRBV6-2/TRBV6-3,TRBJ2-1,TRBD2,CASRPWTSGGTYNEQFF
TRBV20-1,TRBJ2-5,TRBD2,CSATRLAGGEETQYF
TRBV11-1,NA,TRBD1,CASSGPGQHYEQYF
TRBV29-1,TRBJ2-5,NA,CSVGDPKLWETQYF
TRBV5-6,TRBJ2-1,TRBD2,CASSLLAGGHEQFF
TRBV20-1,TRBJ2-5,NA,CSARGRWGPKETQYF
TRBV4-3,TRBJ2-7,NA,CASSQTSLYGSSSYEQYF
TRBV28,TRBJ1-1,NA,CASSLISYEAFF
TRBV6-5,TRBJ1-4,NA,CASSSSEGANFEKLFF
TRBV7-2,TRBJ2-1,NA,CASSYQWGRIAYNEQFF
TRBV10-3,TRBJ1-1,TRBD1,CANNRGQSTEAFF
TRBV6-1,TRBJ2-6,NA,CASSIGTFYSGANVLTF
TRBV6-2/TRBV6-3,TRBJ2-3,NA,CASSWTVLDTQYF
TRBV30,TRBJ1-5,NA,CAWSATGYQPQHF
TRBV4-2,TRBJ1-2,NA,CASSQDAGTVGYTF
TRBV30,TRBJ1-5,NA,CAWSAGAGRQPQHF
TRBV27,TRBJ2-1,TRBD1,CASSVGTGHPFF
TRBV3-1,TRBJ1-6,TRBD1,CASSRNGQGSSPLHF
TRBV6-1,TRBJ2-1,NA,CASSLQTAFYNEQFF
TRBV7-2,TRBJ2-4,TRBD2,CASSLGRGGLGKNIQYF
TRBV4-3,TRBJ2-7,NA,CASSQEAEQEQYF
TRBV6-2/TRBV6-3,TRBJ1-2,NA,CASSYSGARLQVGGYTF